The sequence of this T cell receptor beta chain was determined in a study of T cell repertoires in aging, cancer and after chemotherapy. V lost 4 bases to trimming and J lost 6 bases; unmatched junction nucleotides: 5. Germline-derived CDR1 and CDR2 are SGHDT and YYEEEE. CDR3 size: 13 residues. Multiplex touch-down PCR with TRB-A/B primers amplified rearranged V-D-J TRB sequences. TCRdb itself ran the multiplex PCR reads through MiXCR, one entry per CDR3 protein. The table shows about 910 distinct CDR3 sequences, with around 54% occurring only once. TCR beta rearrangements were amplified from peripheral blood genomic DNA. This clonotype has more than one count but fewer than ten.

The sample taken for sequencing was blood. This receptor was taken from a human donor with a blood cancer. The chain is built from TRBV5-6 and TRBJ2-7, with 9 bases fitting TRBD1. The CDR3 DNA sequence: TGTGCCAGCAGCCGAGGGACAGGGCGCGAGCAGTACTTC. This gives the protein CASSRGTGREQYF.